The next 28 T cell receptor beta chains were all read from a single sample in a study of blood T cell repertoires in COVID-19. Profiled with immunoSEQ multiplex PCR; TCRdb holds only in-frame clones, not every one. The sample has approximately 190,000 clones; roughly 87% are singletons. Source material: peripheral blood. These receptors were collected from a middle-aged woman with acute or convalescent COVID-19.

The chain joins TRBV3-1 (or the pseudogene TRBV3-2) to TRBJ1-4; tentatively, D is TRBD1 (6 bases). V lost 0 bases, J lost 3 bases, and 11 bases lay in between. CDR1 is LGHDT and CDR2 is YNNKEL in the germline V gene (reference sequence). This CDR3 comprises 16 residues. CDR3 loop: CASSQDLRGSNEKLFF. CDR3 sequence (DNA): TGTGCCAGCAGCCAAGATTTAAGGGGGTCTAATGAAAAACTGTTTTTT.

The chain joins TRBV19 to TRBJ1-4; D perhaps matches TRBD1 (5 bases). The ends were cut back, 4 bases at V and 7 bases at J, with 10 bases in the middle. CDR3 length: 13 residues. The germline V gene encodes CDR1 LNHDA and CDR2 SQIVND (reference sequence). Here the CDR3 DNA reads TGTGCCAGTAGTACCGGGGGGTCTGAAAAACTGTTTTTT. It translates to CASSTGGSEKLFF.

The rearrangement joins TRBV7-9 to TRBJ1-1, with 8 bases aligning to TRBD1. V trimming: 4 bases; J trimming: 4 bases; junction bases outside the gene matches: 8. The CDR3 runs 15 residues. CDR1 and CDR2 (germline): SEHNR, FQNEAQ (reference sequence). The CDR3 loop reads CASSYPQGAGTEAFF. CDR3 in DNA: TGTGCCAGCAGCTACCCCCAGGGGGCGGGCACTGAAGCTTTCTTT.

The rearrangement joins TRBV28 to TRBJ2-1; D may be TRBD1 (6 bases). The germline V and J ends were trimmed by 6 bases and 8 bases, with 23 bases remaining between them. From germline, CDR1 is MDHEN and CDR2 SYDVKM. The CDR3 sequence is 16 residues long. CDR3 amino acids: CASSLPPGDQGDEQFF. The CDR3 bases are TGTGCCAGCAGCCTCCCCCCAGGGGACCAAGGCGATGAGCAGTTCTTC.

In this sample, this clone turned up a few times. The rearrangement links TRBV9 to TRBJ2-3, with D perhaps matching TRBD2 (5 bases). V dropped 0 bases and J dropped 0 bases, with 11 bases sitting between them. Looked up from germline, CDR1 is SGDLS and CDR2 is YYNGEE. The CDR3 is made up of 16 amino acids. CDR3 nucleotide sequence: TGTGCCAGCAGCGTAGCAGCGGACCTTAGCACAGATACGCAGTATTTT. Translation gives CASSVAADLSTDTQYF.

The V gene is TRBV3-1 (or the pseudogene TRBV3-2), the J gene TRBJ2-7; a possible D gene is TRBD1 (5 bases). Trimming took 3 bases from V and 7 from J, leaving 10 bases between them. Germline assignment: CDR1 LGHDT and CDR2 YNNKEL (reference sequence). CDR3 length: 12 amino acids. The CDR3 region is CASSQRRTEQYF. DNA for the CDR3: TGTGCCAGCAGCCAGCGCCGGACAGAGCAGTACTTC.

This chain joins TRBV27 and TRBJ2-2; the match to TRBD1 covers 7 bases. Per the germline V gene, CDR1 is MNHEY and CDR2 is SMNVEV (reference sequence). The CDR3 spans 14 residues. V lost 3 bases, J lost 4 bases, and 2 bases stayed unmatched. The CDR3 loop is CASSFDRATGELFF. The CDR3 DNA sequence: TGTGCCAGCAGTTTCGACAGGGCCACCGGGGAGCTGTTTTTT.

The rearrangement joins TRBV11-3 to TRBJ2-5; D possibly corresponds to TRBD2 (5 bases). The CDR3 loop spans 14 amino acids. The V end was cut by 1 base, the J end by 4 bases, with 10 bases between. The germline V gene encodes CDR1 SGHNT and CDR2 YENEEA. The CDR3 nucleotides are TGTGCCAGCAGCTTAGTTGGAGGAGCAGAGACCCAGTACTTC. This translates into CASSLVGGAETQYF.

Turning to this clone: Other nucleotide sequences in the sample specify the same CDR3. CDR3 coding DNA: TGCGCCAGCAGCTCCGGGACAGGGTCCTACGAGCAGTACTTC. Its translation: CASSSGTGSYEQYF. V gene TRBV5-1 combines with J gene TRBJ2-7, with 9 bases that match TRBD1. The junction had 2 bases not matched to a gene; V was cut back by 3 bases and J by 1 base. The CDR3 loop spans 14 amino acids. Germline V gene data show CDR1 as SGHRS and CDR2 as YFSETQ. Drawing the rest from reference TRBV5-1 and TRBJ2-7, the complete variable domain is KAGVTQTPRYLIKTRGQQVTLSCSPISGHRSVSWYQQTPGQGLQFLFEYFSETQRNKGNFPGRFSGRQFSNSRSEMNVSTLELGDSALYLCASSSGTGSYEQYFGPGTRLTVT.

This chain uses TRBV9 with TRBJ2-2, with 8 bases identical to TRBD2. Losses at the gene ends were 2 bases for V and 8 bases for J; bases not matched to a gene: 5. Germline V gene lookup returns CDR1 SGDLS and CDR2 YYNGEE. The CDR3 covers 14 residues. The CDR3 sequence is CASSVSGLEGELFF. CDR3 nucleotide sequence: TGTGCCAGCAGCGTCTCGGGACTAGAGGGGGAGCTGTTTTTT. Full variable domain (missing parts from reference TRBV9 and TRBJ2-2): DSGVTQTPKHLITATGQRVTLRCSPRSGDLSVYWYQQSLDQGLQFLIQYYNGEERAKGNILERFSAQQFPDLHSELNLSSLELGDSALYFCASSVSGLEGELFFGEGSRLTVL.

This clone occurred a few times. The genes are TRBV6-2 or TRBV6-3 and TRBJ1-4, with D uncertain. This CDR3 contains 14 residues. V was trimmed by 1 base and J by 8 bases, leaving 11 bases between them. Per the germline V gene, CDR1 is MNHEY and CDR2 is SVGEGT. The CDR3: CASSYWRPGEKLFF. CDR3 sequence (DNA): TGTGCCAGCAGTTACTGGAGGCCTGGGGAAAAACTGTTTTTT.

This clone was observed a single time. The rearrangement uses TRBV28 and TRBJ1-4; TRBD1 might be the D (6 bases). From germline, CDR1 is MDHEN and CDR2 SYDVKM. The CDR3 is 15 residues long. V was cut by 4 bases and J by 5 bases, with 14 bases left in between. In DNA, the CDR3 is TGTGCCAGCAGTTCTCCCGGCAGGGGCAATGAAAAACTGTTTTTT. Translating it yields CASSSPGRGNEKLFF.

A word on this clone: Germline is not matched at one junction end, which may reflect a read error. The V and J genes are TRBV20-1 and TRBJ2-7; 9 bases line up with TRBD2. Looked up from germline, CDR1 is DFQATT and CDR2 is SNEGSKA (reference sequence). This CDR3 has 16 amino acids. This chain's CDR3 is CSASREGGTSSYEQCF. The CDR3 DNA reads as TGCAGTGCTAGTAGAGAGGGGGGGACTAGCTCCTACGAGCAGTGCTTC.

The chain links TRBV5-3 to TRBJ1-6; D ambiguous. TRBV5-3 is an open reading frame, and its role is uncertain. This CDR3 comprises 14 residues. With 4 bases removed from V and 11 bases from J, the gap between germline ends came to 16 bases. CDR3 residues: CARSRLPPFTPLHF. Written as DNA, the CDR3 is TGTGCCAGAAGCCGACTCCCCCCGTTTACACCCCTCCACTTT.

This chain links TRBV28 with TRBJ1-5, with D perhaps TRBD1 (5 bases). The V end lost 6 bases, the J end lost 3 bases, and 12 bases lay between the germline ends. This CDR3 spans 14 amino acids. Germline lookup yields CDR1 MDHEN and CDR2 SYDVKM. The CDR3 DNA is TGTGCCAGCAGCGACAGCTTAACCAATCAGCCCCAGCATTTT. This codes for CASSDSLTNQPQHF.

J is TRBJ2-1 and V is TRBV13; 7 bases map to TRBD2. Germline V gene lookup returns CDR1 PRHDT and CDR2 FYEKMQ (reference sequence). The length of the CDR3 is 15 residues. Trimming removed 5 bases from V and 1 base from J; junction bases left unmatched: 5. CDR3 region: CASSPRAGSYNEQFF. CDR3 bases: TGTGCCAGCAGCCCTCGAGCGGGATCCTACAATGAGCAGTTCTTC.

The V call is TRBV4-2, the J call TRBJ2-2; 9 nucleotides align to TRBD2. V gave up 4 bases and J gave up 7 bases; unmatched junction bases: 4. CDR1 is LGHNA and CDR2 is YNFKEQ in the germline V gene. The CDR3 loop spans 14 amino acids. CDR3 nucleotides: TGTGCCAGCAGCCTCGGGACTAGCTACGGGGAGCTGTTTTTT. This codes for CASSLGTSYGELFF.

This chain links TRBV27 with TRBJ1-5; 7 nucleotides align to TRBD1. The germline CDR1 and CDR2 sequences are MNHEY and SMNVEV (reference sequence). V gave up 2 bases and J gave up 4 bases; unmatched junction bases: 17. This CDR3 has 19 amino acids. CDR3 bases: TGTGCCAGCAGTTTACGGTGGAGTCCGGGACAGAGGTCGAATCAGCCCCAGCATTTT. Translated: CASSLRWSPGQRSNQPQHF.

The J gene is TRBJ2-7, the V gene TRBV7-2; tentative D call: TRBD1 (5 bases). Trimming shortened V by 1 base and J by 2 bases, and 12 bases separated the two germline ends. The CDR3 loop spans 15 amino acids. CDR1 SGHTA and CDR2 FQGNSA come from the germline V gene. CDR3 DNA: TGTGCCAGCAGCTTAGTGTACAGGCGCACCTACGAGCAGTACTTC. It specifies CASSLVYRRTYEQYF.

The chain is built from TRBV24-1 and TRBJ2-3, with D possibly matching TRBD2 (7 bases). CDR3 length equals 13 residues. The germline V gene has CDR1 KGHDR and CDR2 SFDVKD. Trimming cost V 7 bases and J 5 bases, with 12 bases left between them. The CDR3 nucleotides are TGTGCCACCAGGGGGGGGCTAGGAGATACGCAGTATTTT. This gives the protein CATRGGLGDTQYF.

The rearrangement uses TRBV10-2 and TRBJ2-2, with 7 positions matching TRBD1. The CDR3 loop spans 15 amino acids. After removal of 2 bases from V and 9 bases from J, the junction contained 9 bases not matched to a gene. The germline CDR1 and CDR2 sequences are WSHSY and SAAADI. The CDR3 spells CASSETGTVNRELFF. Written as DNA, the CDR3 is TGCGCCAGCAGTGAGACTGGGACAGTTAATAGGGAGCTGTTTTTT.

This clone was picked up one time. The chain couples TRBV18 to TRBJ1-5; the match to TRBD1 covers 10 bases. There are 15 residues in the CDR3. Germline-derived CDR1 and CDR2 are KGHSH and LQKENI. V dropped 3 bases and J dropped 1; count of bases not matched to a gene: 0. The CDR3 DNA follows: TGTGCCAGCTCACCGACAGGGGGCAGCAATCAGCCCCAGCATTTT. This codes for CASSPTGGSNQPQHF. Complete variable domain (other parts from reference TRBV18 and TRBJ1-5): NAGVMQNPRHLVRRRGQEARLRCSPMKGHSHVYWYRQLPEEGLKFMVYLQKENIIDESGMPKERFSAEFPKEGPSILRIQQVVRGDSAAYFCASSPTGGSNQPQHFGDGTRLSIL.

The CDR3 bases are TGTGCCTGGAGGGCCGCGGGACAGTTCACCGGGGAGCTGTTTTTT. This encodes CAWRAAGQFTGELFF. The chain couples TRBV30 to TRBJ2-2, with TRBD1 as a possible D gene (7 bases). The germline V and J ends were trimmed by 3 bases and 4 bases, with 15 bases remaining between them. This CDR3 has 15 amino acids. The germline V gene encodes CDR1 GTSNPN and CDR2 SVGIG (reference sequence).

V and J are TRBV28 and TRBJ1-2; TRBD1 matches at 7 bases. The CDR3 is made up of 14 amino acids. V shed 2 bases, J shed 8 bases, and the junction held 8 bases outside the gene matches. Germline CDR1 is MDHEN and CDR2 is SYDVKM. The CDR3 region has the DNA TGTGCCAGCAGTTTAACTGACAGGGTTGGAGGCTACACCTTC. Its translation: CASSLTDRVGGYTF.

The chain employs TRBV6-5 and TRBJ2-2; D is ambiguous. The CDR3 spans 13 residues. Germline V gives CDR1 MNHEY, CDR2 SVGAGI. Trimming cost V 1 base and J 6 bases, with 6 bases left between them. In DNA, the CDR3 is TGTGCCAGCAGTTACTTGGGCGCCGGGGAGCTGTTTTTT. Its translation is CASSYLGAGELFF.

The rearrangement uses TRBV5-1 and TRBJ2-5; D is ambiguous. Germline V gene lookup returns CDR1 SGHRS and CDR2 YFSETQ. CDR3 length: 14 residues. V lost 4 bases, J lost 5 bases, and 15 bases lay in between. DNA of the CDR3: TGCGCCAGCAGCCCCCAGAGGTCGGAGGAGACCCAGTACTTC. This translates into CASSPQRSEETQYF.

The rearrangement joins TRBV5-4 to TRBJ2-6; maybe TRBD2 (6 bases). The V gene lost 4 bases and the J gene lost 2 bases, with 19 bases spanning the gap. Germline V gene sequence: CDR1 SGHNT, CDR2 YYREEE (reference sequence). This CDR3 region has 18 residues. This CDR3 reads CASSVRRVGEAGANVLTF. As DNA, the CDR3 is TGTGCCAGCAGCGTCCGGAGGGTCGGTGAGGCTGGGGCCAACGTCCTGACTTTC.

The chain links TRBV28 to TRBJ2-1; a weak D match, TRBD1 (5 bases). V was trimmed by 8 bases and J by 10 bases, leaving 9 bases between them. This CDR3 has 10 amino acids. From germline, CDR1 is MDHEN and CDR2 SYDVKM. The CDR3 region is CASGAMEQFF. Written as DNA, the CDR3 is TGTGCCAGCGGGGCCATGGAGCAGTTCTTC.